This T cell receptor (beta chain) originates from a study of cytomegalovirus exposure and HLA in healthy donors. Study-level information: The approximately 110 validation repertoires used a platform that matched the one used for the 666 first-cohort repertoires, as a later analysis reported.

There are 14 residues in the CDR3. Germline CDR1 and CDR2: LNHDA and SQIVND (reference sequence). Deletions cut 7 bases from V and 4 bases from J, with 15 bases between. General observations from the study: According to the study, 160 or so TCR beta chains were cytomegalovirus-associated. Many donors carried some public TCRs, although rarity characterized most TCR sequences. Within the roughly 120 validation repertoires, first-cohort TCR clusters tended to co-occur, according to a later analysis.

For this clone: The target antigen is unknown.

This table comes from immunoSEQ multiplex PCR, and its TCRdb copy is limited to in-frame clones, with some not included. Of 200,000 or so clones listed, about 80% were seen once; the top ten hold roughly 7%. Source material: PBMCs. V is TRBV19 and J is TRBJ2-3; a weak D match, TRBD2 (6 bases). The source is a man in his late teens or twenties in good health and CMV-seropositive. CDR3 DNA sequence: TGTGCCAGTACCCCATTTTCGGGAGCAGATACGCAGTATTTT. It translates to CASTPFSGADTQYF.